This T cell receptor (beta chain) was recovered during a study of cytomegalovirus exposure and HLA in healthy donors. Study observations and caveats: There were a few CMV-associated chains whose specificity for CMV antigens was confirmed in vitro. As was reported, the classifier diagnosed cytomegalovirus status with high specificity and sensitivity.

Comments on this clone: Its target is unknown.

The PCR employed 60 Vbeta primers together with 13 Jbeta primers. The protocol was immunoSEQ multiplex PCR, while the TCRdb copy is restricted to in-frame clones and leaves out a portion. This table has 68,000 or so clones, around three quarters appearing once. The V gene's germline CDR1 is SGHNT and CDR2 YYREEE (reference sequence). The V segment lost 5 bases and the J segment 5 bases; nucleotides outside the gene matches: 17. The CDR3 consists of 17 residues. Specimen: PBMCs. V and J are TRBV5-4 and TRBJ2-7; 9 nucleotides align to TRBD1. This TCR was recovered from a woman between 25 and 40 years old in good health and CMV-seronegative. The CDR3 protein is CASSDIQRRDRVHEQYF. In DNA form, the CDR3 reads TGTGCCAGCAGTGATATCCAACGACGGGACAGGGTCCACGAGCAGTACTTC.